This section outlines one T cell receptor (beta chain) sequence together with its context. The clone's antigen remains unknown. No qualities accompany the bases; no much larger clone lies one base away. V ends up 4 bases short and J 2 bases short, with an unmatched junction base count of 3. CDR3 length: 15 amino acids, cysteine to phenylalanine. The only DNA kept is the CDR3, 45 bases in frame from the first base. The germline V gene supplies CDR1 SGHAT and CDR2 FQNNGV. The data belong to a study of beta chain features in type 1 diabetes (dated by TCRdb to the late 2010s). With respect to the entire study: Patients and healthy donors did not differ in mean age, gender distribution, total cell number or subset yield. Regulatory and stem cell-like memory subsets were obtained from only 8 patients and roughly 8 healthy donors, while naive and central memory subsets were obtained from all 28 donors. A total of roughly 100 million sorted cells were examined across all samples, and the number of cells per subset was strongly correlated with RNA yield. The study compared the TCRB repertoires of sorted circulating CD4+ T cell subsets in recently diagnosed type 1 diabetes patients with those in matched healthy donors. Beyond this particular receptor, the publication reports: In all four CD4+ subsets, TCRB CDR3 length was moderately but significantly shorter in type 1 diabetes patients. Only small numbers of individuals were included in the HLA sub-analyses, which left unresolved whether HLA type had any influence on TCRB rearrangement. Because cDNA was sequenced instead of genomic DNA, highly expressing activated cells could be over-represented, though the groups showed no difference in activation or CD3 levels. Fewer insertions and more nucleotide deletions at VDJ recombination sites were observed in patients with type 1 diabetes, implying thymic rearrangement abnormalities. Naive, central memory and regulatory TCRB repertoires appeared to be more alike among patients than among healthy donors. PCR may preferentially amplify shorter templates, but because patient and control samples were amplified and corrected together, any resulting skew would affect both groups equally.

From each donor, a single peripheral blood sample of about 116 mL on average was drawn into heparinised tubes. Using a panel that included CD45RO, CCR7, CD25, CD127, CD95 and CD27, naive, central memory, regulatory and stem cell-like memory CD4+ T cells were sorted on a BD FACSAria II. All sorted populations exceeded 98% purity. PBMCs were separated immediately by Lymphoprep density gradient centrifugation and were stained directly, without being cultured. To minimize batch effects, samples were stained and sorted in pairs, one healthy donor with one patient per experiment. The High Capacity cDNA Reverse Transcription Kit was used to reverse transcribe all of the isolated RNA, meaning that expressed TCRB transcripts were what got sequenced. Deep immunoSEQ sequencing was applied to naive, central memory and regulatory T cell samples, giving an average of about 3.57 million total reads per sample. Sorted cells were lysed in RLT buffer and RNA was extracted with DNase-treated RNeasy Micro or Mini kits, depending on cell number. To prevent cross-contamination, every cell subset was processed on its own, while patient and healthy donor samples were processed together. Using the immunoSEQ multiplex PCR, TCRB sequences were amplified from cDNA into 87-bp fragments spanning the CDR3 region. The amplicons were sequenced using the Illumina HiSeq platform. For the original study's pipeline: Synthetic template baselines were used to correct PCR bias computationally, reads within Hamming distance 2 were collapsed, and singletons that could not be merged were discarded. Reads were aligned against IMGT so that V, D and J genes, CDR3 length and insertions or deletions at six rearrangement sites could be assigned. Within each subset, clonotype counts were normalized to sorted cell number, after which true diversity and Gini coefficients were computed with the tcR R package. The overlap coefficient, calculated on TCRB nucleotide sequences, was used to quantify repertoire sharing. This immuneACCESS table, as held by TCRdb, lists in-frame sequences with V and J called but not all clones. Of the missing ones, under half trace to an unresolved V gene in checked studies; the others have no known cause. V and J calls and clone size come straight from that table; D and trimming were deduced from the DNA. This sample holds about 150,000 clones; nearly 9.5% were observed only once. Approximately 0.68% of the sample lies in the top ten.

The sequenced sample consisted of central memory CD4+ T cells from blood. The receptor chain draws on TRBV11-2 and TRBJ2-1, with TRBD2 identical over 9 junction bases. The receptor was isolated from a man younger than 35 in good health. The CDR3 has the sequence CASSSSGGTYNEQFF. The base sequence is TGTGCCAGCAGCTCAAGCGGGGGGACCTACAATGAGCAGTTCTTC.